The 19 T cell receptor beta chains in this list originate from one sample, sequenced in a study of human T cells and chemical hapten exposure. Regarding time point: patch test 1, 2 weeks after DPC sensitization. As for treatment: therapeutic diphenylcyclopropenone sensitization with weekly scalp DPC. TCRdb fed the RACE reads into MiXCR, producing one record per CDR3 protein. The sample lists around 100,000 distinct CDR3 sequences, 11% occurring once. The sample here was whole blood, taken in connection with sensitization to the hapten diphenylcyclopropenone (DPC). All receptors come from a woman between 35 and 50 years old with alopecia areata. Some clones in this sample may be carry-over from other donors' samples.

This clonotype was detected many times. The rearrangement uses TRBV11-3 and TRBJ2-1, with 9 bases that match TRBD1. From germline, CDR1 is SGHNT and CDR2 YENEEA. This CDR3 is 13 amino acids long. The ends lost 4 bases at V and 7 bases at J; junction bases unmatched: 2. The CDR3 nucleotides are TGTGCCAGCAGCTGGGACAGGGTGAATGAGCAGTTCTTC. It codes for CASSWDRVNEQFF. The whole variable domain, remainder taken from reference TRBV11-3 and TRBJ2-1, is EAGVVQSPRYKIIEKKQPVAFWCNPISGHNTLYWYLQNLGQGPELLIRYENEEAVDDSQLPKDRFSAERLKGVDSTLKIQPAELGDSAVYLCASSWDRVNEQFFGPGTRLTVL.

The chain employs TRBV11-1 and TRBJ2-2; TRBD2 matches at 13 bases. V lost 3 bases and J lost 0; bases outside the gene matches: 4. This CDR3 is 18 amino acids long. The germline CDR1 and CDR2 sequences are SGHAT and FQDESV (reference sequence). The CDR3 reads CASSLGLAGSSNTGELFF. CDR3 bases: TGTGCCAGCAGCTTGGGACTAGCGGGGAGCTCGAACACCGGGGAGCTGTTTTTT. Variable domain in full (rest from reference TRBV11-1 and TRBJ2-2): EAEVAQSPRYKITEKSQAVAFWCDPISGHATLYWYRQILGQGPELLVQFQDESVVDDSQLPKDRFSAERLKGVDSTLKIQPAELGDSAMYLCASSLGLAGSSNTGELFFGEGSRLTVL.

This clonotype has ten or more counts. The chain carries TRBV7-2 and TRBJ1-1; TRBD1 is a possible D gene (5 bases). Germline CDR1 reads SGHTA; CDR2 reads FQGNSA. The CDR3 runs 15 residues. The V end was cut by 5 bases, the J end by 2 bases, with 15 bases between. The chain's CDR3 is CASSPGPRENTEAFF. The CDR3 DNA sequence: TGTGCCAGCAGCCCCGGCCCCAGGGAAAACACTGAAGCTTTCTTT.

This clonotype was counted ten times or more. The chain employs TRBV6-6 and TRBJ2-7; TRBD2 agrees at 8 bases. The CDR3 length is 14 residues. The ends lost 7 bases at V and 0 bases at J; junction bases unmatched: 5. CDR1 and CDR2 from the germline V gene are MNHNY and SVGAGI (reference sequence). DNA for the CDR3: TGTGCCAGCACCTCCCGGGAGGGCTCCTACGAGCAGTACTTC. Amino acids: CASTSREGSYEQYF.

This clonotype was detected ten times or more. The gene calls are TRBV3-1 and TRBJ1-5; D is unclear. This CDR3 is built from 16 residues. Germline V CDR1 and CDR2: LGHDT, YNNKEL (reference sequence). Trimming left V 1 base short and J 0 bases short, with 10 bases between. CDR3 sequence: CASSQVGYYSNQPQHF. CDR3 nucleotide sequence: TGTGCCAGCAGCCAAGTAGGGTATTATAGCAATCAGCCCCAGCATTTT. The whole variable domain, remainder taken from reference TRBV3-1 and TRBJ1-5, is DTAVSQTPKYLVTQMGNDKSIKCEQNLGHDTMYWYKQDSKKFLKIMFSYNNKELIINETVPNRFSPKSPDKAHLNLHINSLELGDSAVYFCASSQVGYYSNQPQHFGDGTRLSIL.

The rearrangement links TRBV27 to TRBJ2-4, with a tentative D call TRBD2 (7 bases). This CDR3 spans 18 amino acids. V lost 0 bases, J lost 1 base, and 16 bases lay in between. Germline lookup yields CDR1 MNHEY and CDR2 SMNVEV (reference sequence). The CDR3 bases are TGTGCCAGCAGTTTATCGATAAAGGGGGGGGCGGCCAAAAACATTCAGTACTTC. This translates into CASSLSIKGGAAKNIQYF.

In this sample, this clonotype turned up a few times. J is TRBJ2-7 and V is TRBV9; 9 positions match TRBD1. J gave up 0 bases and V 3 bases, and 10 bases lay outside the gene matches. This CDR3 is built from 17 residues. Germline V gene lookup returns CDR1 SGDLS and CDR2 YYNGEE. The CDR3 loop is CASSATGTGPSSYEQYF. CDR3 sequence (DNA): TGTGCCAGCAGCGCCACCGGGACAGGGCCGAGCTCCTACGAGCAGTACTTC.

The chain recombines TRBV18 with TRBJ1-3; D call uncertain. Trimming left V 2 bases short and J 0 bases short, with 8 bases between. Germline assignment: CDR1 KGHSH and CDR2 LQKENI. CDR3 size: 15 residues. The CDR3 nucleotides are TGTGCCAGCTCACCAATACGGAGCTCTGGAAACACCATATATTTT. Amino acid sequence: CASSPIRSSGNTIYF.

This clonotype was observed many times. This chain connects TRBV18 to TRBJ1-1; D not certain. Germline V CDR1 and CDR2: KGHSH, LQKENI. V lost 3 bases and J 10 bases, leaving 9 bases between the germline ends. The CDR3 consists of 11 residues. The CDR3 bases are TGTGCCAGCTCACCTGAGATGGGAGCTTTCTTT. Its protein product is CASSPEMGAFF.

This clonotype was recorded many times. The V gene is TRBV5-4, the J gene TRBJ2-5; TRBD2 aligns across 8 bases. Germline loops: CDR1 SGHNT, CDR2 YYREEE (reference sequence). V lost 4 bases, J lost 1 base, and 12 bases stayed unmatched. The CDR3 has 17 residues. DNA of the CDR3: TGTGCCAGCAGCCCGGCCGGAACTAGCGGACCCCAAGAGACCCAGTACTTC. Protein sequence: CASSPAGTSGPQETQYF.

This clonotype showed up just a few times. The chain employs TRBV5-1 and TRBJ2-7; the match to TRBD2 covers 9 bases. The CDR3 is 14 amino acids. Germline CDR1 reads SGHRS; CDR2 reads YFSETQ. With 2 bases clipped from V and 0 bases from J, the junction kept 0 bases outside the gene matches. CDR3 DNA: TGCGCCAGCAGCTTTAGCGGGAGCTCCTACGAGCAGTACTTC. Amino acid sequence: CASSFSGSSYEQYF.

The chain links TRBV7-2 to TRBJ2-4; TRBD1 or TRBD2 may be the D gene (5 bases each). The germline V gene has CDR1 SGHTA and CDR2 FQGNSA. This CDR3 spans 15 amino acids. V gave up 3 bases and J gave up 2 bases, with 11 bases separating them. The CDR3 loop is CASSLTRGTKNIQYF. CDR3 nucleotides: TGTGCCAGCAGCTTGACGAGGGGAACCAAAAACATTCAGTACTTC.

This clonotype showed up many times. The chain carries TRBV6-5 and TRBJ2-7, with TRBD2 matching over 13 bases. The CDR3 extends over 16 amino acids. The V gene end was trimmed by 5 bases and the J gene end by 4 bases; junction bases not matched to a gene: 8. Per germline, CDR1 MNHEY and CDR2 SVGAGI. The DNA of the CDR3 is TGTGCCAGCAGTGGACCCGGGACTAGCGGGATTTACGAGCAGTACTTC. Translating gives CASSGPGTSGIYEQYF.

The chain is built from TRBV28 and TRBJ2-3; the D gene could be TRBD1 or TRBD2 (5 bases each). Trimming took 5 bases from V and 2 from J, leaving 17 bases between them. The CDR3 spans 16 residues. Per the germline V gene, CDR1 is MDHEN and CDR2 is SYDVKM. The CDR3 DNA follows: TGTGCCAGCAGTGGGTCGAGAGGGGCGTCCACAGATACGCAGTATTTT. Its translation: CASSGSRGASTDTQYF.

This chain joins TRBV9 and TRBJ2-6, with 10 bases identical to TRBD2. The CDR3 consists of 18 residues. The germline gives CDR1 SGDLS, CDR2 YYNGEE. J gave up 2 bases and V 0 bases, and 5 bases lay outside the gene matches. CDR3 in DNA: TGTGCCAGCAGCGTAGGGTCAGGACTAGCGGCTGGGGCCAACGTCCTGACTTTC. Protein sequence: CASSVGSGLAAGANVLTF.

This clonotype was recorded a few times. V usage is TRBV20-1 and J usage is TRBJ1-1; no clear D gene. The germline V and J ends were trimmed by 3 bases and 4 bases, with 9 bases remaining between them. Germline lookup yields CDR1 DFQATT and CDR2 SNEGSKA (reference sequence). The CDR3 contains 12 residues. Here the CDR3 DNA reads TGCAGTGCTAGTTCCGGGAGCACTGAAGCTTTCTTT. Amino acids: CSASSGSTEAFF.

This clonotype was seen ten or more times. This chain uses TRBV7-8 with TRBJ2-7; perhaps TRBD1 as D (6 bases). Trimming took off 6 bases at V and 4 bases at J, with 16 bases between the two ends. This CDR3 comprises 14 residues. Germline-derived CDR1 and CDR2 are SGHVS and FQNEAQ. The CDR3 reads CASSHTSRGYEQYF. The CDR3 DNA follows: TGTGCCAGCAGTCACACAAGTAGGGGGTACGAGCAGTACTTC.

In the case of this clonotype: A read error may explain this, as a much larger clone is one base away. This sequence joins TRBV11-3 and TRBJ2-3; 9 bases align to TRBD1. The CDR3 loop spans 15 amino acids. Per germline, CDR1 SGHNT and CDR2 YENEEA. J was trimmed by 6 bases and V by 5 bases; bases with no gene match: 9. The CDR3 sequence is CASSPPGQGADTQYF. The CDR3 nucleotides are TGTGCCAGCAGCCCACCGGGACAGGGAGCGGATACGCAGTATTTT.

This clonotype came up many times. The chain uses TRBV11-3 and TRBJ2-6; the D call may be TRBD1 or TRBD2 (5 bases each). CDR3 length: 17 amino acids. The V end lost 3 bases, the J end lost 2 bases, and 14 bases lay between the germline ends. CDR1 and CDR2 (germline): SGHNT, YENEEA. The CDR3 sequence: CASSFGRELAGANVLTF. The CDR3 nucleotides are TGTGCCAGCAGCTTCGGCAGGGAACTAGCTGGGGCCAACGTCCTGACTTTC.